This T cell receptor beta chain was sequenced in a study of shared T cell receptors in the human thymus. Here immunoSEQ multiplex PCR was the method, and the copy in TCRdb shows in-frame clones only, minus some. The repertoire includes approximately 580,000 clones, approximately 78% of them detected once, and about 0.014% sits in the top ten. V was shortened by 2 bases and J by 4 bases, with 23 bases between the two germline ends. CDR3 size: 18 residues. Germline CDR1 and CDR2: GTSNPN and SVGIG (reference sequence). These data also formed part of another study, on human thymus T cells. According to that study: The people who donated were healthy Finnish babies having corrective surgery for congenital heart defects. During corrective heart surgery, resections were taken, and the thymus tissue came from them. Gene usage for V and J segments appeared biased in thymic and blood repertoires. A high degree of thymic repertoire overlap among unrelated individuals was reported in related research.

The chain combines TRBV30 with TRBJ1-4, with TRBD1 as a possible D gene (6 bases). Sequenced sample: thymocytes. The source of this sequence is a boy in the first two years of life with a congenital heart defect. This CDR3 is CAWSPRTGRPAFNEKLFF. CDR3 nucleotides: TGTGCCTGGAGTCCCCGTACAGGGCGTCCAGCGTTTAATGAAAAACTGTTTTTT. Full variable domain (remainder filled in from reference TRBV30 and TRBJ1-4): SQTIHQWPATLVQPVGSPLSLECTVEGTSNPNLYWYRQAAGRGLQLLFYSVGIGQISSEVPQNLSASRPQDRQFILSSKKLLLSDSGFYLCAWSPRTGRPAFNEKLFFGSGTQLSVL.